A selection of T cell receptor beta chains follows, all from one sample in a study of blood T cell repertoires in COVID-19. Using immunoSEQ multiplex PCR, the repertoire was profiled, and TCRdb retains in-frame clones only, with some absent. The sample contains roughly 400,000 clones, approximately 87% of which appear only once. Sequenced: PBMCs or T cells enriched from blood (not recorded which). The source of these receptors is a woman aged 45-59 years who had recovered from COVID-19. Each CDR3 is given with its conserved first and last residue. The order of the fields is V gene, D gene, clone size, J gene, CDR3 protein, CDR3 DNA. The D gene is left open where the match is weak. Not all rows give a size; the values are once, few, many and, for expanded clones, a class.

TRBV30,NA,NA,TRBJ1-6,CAWSSATVGSSPLHF,TGTGCCTGGAGCTCCGCTACAGTAGGCTCTTCACCCCTCCACTTT
TRBV21-1,NA,NA,TRBJ1-4,CASSKGPTGEKLFF,TGTGCCAGCAGCAAAGGACCTACGGGAGAAAAACTGTTTTTT
TRBV11-2,NA,few,TRBJ1-2,CASSFGRLNYGYTF,TGTGCCAGCAGCTTCGGCAGGCTTAACTATGGCTACACCTTC
TRBV19,NA,NA,TRBJ1-2,CASSIDRSDYGYTF,TGTGCCAGTAGTATCGACAGGTCCGACTATGGCTACACCTTC
TRBV7-9,NA,NA,TRBJ1-1,CASSRGVANTEAFF,TGTGCCAGCAGCCGGGGGGTTGCGAACACTGAAGCTTTCTTT
TRBV19,NA,NA,TRBJ1-5,CASSIDRGNQPQHF,TGTGCCAGTAGTATAGATCGAGGAAATCAGCCCCAGCATTTT
TRBV7-9,TRBD1,NA,TRBJ2-6,CASSRQGGANVLTF,TGTGCCAGCAGCCGACAGGGTGGGGCCAACGTCCTGACTTTC
TRBV4-1,NA,few,TRBJ1-3,CASSQGWAGNTIYF,TGCGCCAGCAGCCAAGGTTGGGCCGGAAACACCATATATTTT
TRBV5-1,TRBD1,few,TRBJ1-4,CASSLGQSNEKLFF,TGCGCCAGCAGCCTGGGACAGTCTAATGAAAAACTGTTTTTT
TRBV3-1/TRBV3-2,TRBD1,NA,TRBJ1-2,CASSQRSAQGSYGYTF,TGTGCCAGCAGCCAGAGATCGGCACAGGGGAGCTATGGCTACACCTTC
TRBV4-1,NA,few,TRBJ1-5,CASSSQVFTGNQPQHF,TGCGCCAGCAGCTCGCAGGTTTTTACGGGCAATCAGCCCCAGCATTTT
TRBV6-5,NA,NA,TRBJ1-1,CASSLEGAATEAFF,TGTGCCAGCAGCTTGGAAGGGGCAGCCACTGAAGCTTTCTTT
TRBV6-5,NA,NA,TRBJ1-6,CASSNRQGNNSPLHF,TGTGCCAGCAGTAACCGTCAGGGAAATAATTCACCCCTCCACTTT
TRBV9,NA,NA,TRBJ1-6,CASSVGGSGTYNSPLHF,TGTGCCAGCAGCGTAGGCGGGTCAGGCACCTATAATTCACCCCTCCACTTT
TRBV29-1,TRBD2,NA,TRBJ2-7,CSVTGGGYEQYF,TGCAGCGTTACCGGGGGGGGCTACGAGCAGTACTTC
TRBV7-9,NA,NA,TRBJ2-6,CASSKEGPLGANVLTF,TGTGCCAGCAGCAAGGAGGGTCCTCTGGGGGCCAACGTCCTGACTTTC
TRBV14,NA,NA,TRBJ1-3,CASSQIGTAGNTIYF,TGTGCCAGCAGCCAAATCGGGACTGCTGGAAACACCATATATTTT
TRBV6-6,TRBD1,NA,TRBJ1-2,CASSTPGQNYGYTF,TGTGCCAGCAGTACACCGGGACAGAACTATGGCTACACCTTC
TRBV2,TRBD1,NA,TRBJ2-2,CASSTQGASEELFF,TGTGCCAGCAGTACACAGGGGGCGAGCGAGGAGCTGTTTTTT
TRBV28,NA,NA,TRBJ2-2,CASSFGRSTNTGELFF,TGTGCCAGCAGTTTTGGGCGCAGCACGAACACCGGGGAGCTGTTTTTT
TRBV15,NA,NA,TRBJ2-7,CATSSPNERQYF,TGTGCCACCAGCAGCCCCAATGAGCGGCAGTACTTC
TRBV30,NA,NA,TRBJ1-1,CAQKGGPEAFF,TGTGCCCAAAAAGGGGGTCCTGAAGCTTTCTTT
TRBV11-2,NA,once,TRBJ2-2,CASSPRRQTPNTGELFF,TGTGCCAGCAGCCCCCGCCGTCAGACTCCGAACACCGGGGAGCTGTTTTTT
TRBV3-1/TRBV3-2,NA,NA,TRBJ1-1,CASSPMRGTEAFF,TGTGCCAGCAGCCCCATGCGGGGCACTGAAGCTTTCTTT
TRBV28,NA,NA,TRBJ1-1,CASSLSLPEAFF,TGTGCCAGCAGTTTATCTCTCCCTGAAGCTTTCTTT
TRBV3-1/TRBV3-2,NA,few,TRBJ2-3,CASSQFSFRDTYSDTQYF,TGTGCCAGCAGCCAATTTAGCTTCCGGGACACCTACTCAGATACGCAGTATTTT
TRBV19,NA,few,TRBJ1-5,CASSIVFHSNQPQHF,TGTGCCAGTAGTATAGTGTTCCATAGCAATCAGCCCCAGCATTTT
TRBV3-1/TRBV3-2,NA,once,TRBJ2-2,CASSQARHQTGELFF,TGTGCCAGCAGCCAAGCCCGACATCAAACCGGGGAGCTGTTTTTT
TRBV5-1,NA,NA,TRBJ1-2,CASSPLVVGGGYTF,TGCGCCAGCAGCCCCTTGGTAGTCGGCGGAGGCTACACCTTC
TRBV6-2/TRBV6-3,NA,NA,TRBJ2-7,CASSLQLYEQYF,TGTGCCAGCAGTTTACAGCTATACGAGCAGTACTTC
TRBV6-1,NA,once,TRBJ1-5,CASSEGGGRMGNQPQHF,TGTGCCAGCAGTGAGGGGGGAGGAAGGATGGGCAATCAGCCCCAGCATTTT
TRBV5-4,TRBD1,NA,TRBJ1-4,CASSRTGTGFFEKLFF,TGTGCCAGCAGCCGGACCGGGACAGGGTTTTTTGAAAAACTGTTTTTT
TRBV12-3/TRBV12-4,NA,NA,TRBJ1-2,CASSLTERYGYTF,TGTGCCAGCAGTTTGACTGAGCGCTATGGCTACACCTTC
TRBV6-5,NA,NA,TRBJ2-6,CASWAAGANVLTF,TGTGCCAGCTGGGCTGCTGGGGCCAACGTCCTGACTTTC
TRBV2,NA,few,TRBJ1-2,CASSLEANYGYTF,TGTGCCAGCAGTTTAGAAGCTAACTATGGCTACACCTTC
TRBV7-6,TRBD2,NA,TRBJ2-5,CASSMSGGAQTQYF,TGTGCCAGCAGCATGAGCGGGGGGGCCCAGACCCAGTACTTC
TRBV2,NA,many,TRBJ1-5,CASNGGSNQPQHF,TGTGCCAGCAACGGGGGGAGCAATCAGCCCCAGCATTTT
TRBV19,NA,NA,TRBJ1-4,CASSQPGQNEKLFF,TGTGCCAGTAGTCAGCCTGGACAAAATGAAAAACTGTTTTTT
TRBV2,TRBD1,NA,TRBJ1-1,CASRGLGTGGTEAFF,TGTGCCAGCAGAGGTCTCGGGACAGGGGGAACTGAAGCTTTCTTT
TRBV7-2,NA,NA,TRBJ2-7,CASSFNSGEQYF,TGTGCCAGCAGCTTCAACAGTGGCGAGCAGTACTTC
TRBV27,NA,NA,TRBJ1-5,CASPSGSSQPQHF,TGTGCCAGCCCATCGGGGTCATCTCAGCCCCAGCATTTT
TRBV3-1/TRBV3-2,NA,NA,TRBJ1-1,CASSQDLDINTEAFF,TGTGCCAGCAGCCAAGACCTGGACATCAACACTGAAGCTTTCTTT